The rows below give T cell receptor beta chains drawn from one sample of a study of T cell clonotyping in hematopoietic cell transplantation. Data came from immunoSEQ multiplex PCR; TCRdb stores just in-frame clones and leaves some out. The sample includes about 36,000 clones, roughly 88% of them seen just once. Sequenced material: peripheral blood mononuclear cells. Source of these receptors: a woman aged 40 to 50 in good health. Some clones in this sample may be carry-over from other donors' samples. The CDR3 runs from the conserved cysteine through the conserved F or W. D genes are given only for firm matches.

v_call: TRBV6-5
j_call: TRBJ1-5
d_call: .
cdr3_aa: CASSSLGPTNQPQHF

v_call: TRBV19
j_call: TRBJ2-2
d_call: TRBD1
cdr3_aa: CASSPTDRGPTGELFF

v_call: TRBV18
j_call: TRBJ1-3
d_call: .
cdr3_aa: CASSPPVTKAGNTIYF

v_call: TRBV6-5
j_call: TRBJ2-1
d_call: .
cdr3_aa: CASSLHGNEQFF

v_call: TRBV30
j_call: TRBJ2-5
d_call: .
cdr3_aa: CASPSGQSRETQYF

v_call: TRBV19
j_call: TRBJ2-1
d_call: TRBD2
cdr3_aa: CASSPNHPSGRTNEQFF

v_call: TRBV20-1
j_call: TRBJ1-1
d_call: TRBD1
cdr3_aa: CSAGTDERAFF

v_call: TRBV19
j_call: TRBJ1-5
d_call: TRBD1
cdr3_aa: CASNGQGDQPQHF

v_call: TRBV5-8
j_call: TRBJ2-3
d_call: .
cdr3_aa: CASSSLEGTDTQYF

v_call: TRBV7-7
j_call: TRBJ2-5
d_call: TRBD2
cdr3_aa: CASSTLAGEGETQYF